This T cell receptor (beta chain) was identified in a study of blood T cell repertoires in COVID-19. Study information: Material from acute and convalescent COVID-19 was sourced from the United States, Italy and Spain.

The repertoire was sequenced with immunoSEQ multiplex PCR; TCRdb's copy has only in-frame clones and lacks some. The table has some 200,000 clones, around 80% seen once; the top ten hold 5% to 6.5%. Sequenced material: peripheral blood. The sequence was obtained from a woman aged 55-75 years who had recovered from COVID-19.

CDR3 region: CASSVEGSDGYTF. DNA of the CDR3: TGTGCCAGCAGTGTGGAGGGGAGTGATGGCTACACCTTC. This chain joins TRBV2 and TRBJ1-2; the D gene is possibly TRBD1 (5 bases). This CDR3 comprises 13 residues. From germline, CDR1 is SNHLY and CDR2 FYNNEI. Trimming pared 4 bases from V and 6 bases from J, leaving 12 bases between.